The rows below give T cell receptor beta chains drawn from one sample of a study of GPR56 and killer-like receptors on CD4 memory cells. Reprocessing the reads, TCRdb reports a single entry for every CDR3 protein and omits DNA. This repertoire includes about 1,100 distinct CDR3 sequences. Sequencing was done on a sample of memory CD4+ T cells from blood. These receptors originate from a human donor in good health. Each CDR3 is given with its conserved first and last residue. Not all rows give a size; the values are once, few, many and, for expanded clones, a class.

TRBV27	TRBJ1-2	large	13	CASSFEGNYGYTF
TRBV10-3	TRBJ2-3	medium-sized	14	CAISPLGGPDTQYF
TRBV6-5	TRBJ2-2	NA	14	CASSYWGGSGELFF
TRBV19	TRBJ2-7	medium-sized	14	CASSIGPGRYEQYF
TRBV29-1	TRBJ2-3	NA	11	CRAGSTDTQYF
TRBV12-3/TRBV12-4	TRBJ2-7	NA	11	CASSSRYEQYF
TRBV6-2/TRBV6-3	TRBJ2-2	NA	16	CASSYSTGGSTGELFF
TRBV20-1	TRBJ1-2	medium-sized	11	CSARAGQLGTF
TRBV6-5	TRBJ2-1	NA	16	CASSYREVAGGREQFF
TRBV15	TRBJ1-5	medium-sized	13	CATSRDSREPQHF
TRBV5-5	TRBJ2-2	NA	16	CASSWYGGAGTGELFF
TRBV12-3/TRBV12-4	TRBJ1-2	large	15	CASSAPGTGRMGYTF
TRBV9	TRBJ1-6	medium-sized	12	CASSVTGSPLHF
TRBV6-6	TRBJ1-6	medium-sized	14	CASNAGGLNSPLHF
TRBV3-1	TRBJ2-3	NA	16	CASSQPSGGCPDTQYF
TRBV12-3/TRBV12-4	TRBJ2-7	NA	15	CASSLGMRGSYEQYF
TRBV7-2	TRBJ1-1	medium-sized	16	CASSPRNRGPLPEAFF